The 30 T cell receptor beta chains reported below all come from one sample, sequenced in a study of cytomegalovirus exposure and HLA in healthy donors. PCR was performed using 60 Vbeta and 13 Jbeta primers. This table comes from immunoSEQ multiplex PCR, and its TCRdb copy is limited to in-frame clones, with some not included. The sample has roughly 97,000 clones, roughly a tenth seen once; the top ten hold less than 6%. Input material: PBMCs. Receptor source: a man aged 40-49 years in good health and CMV-seropositive.

This clone came up a few times. The rearrangement joins TRBV18 to TRBJ1-1; D gene unclear. This CDR3 comprises 13 residues. CDR1 and CDR2 from the germline V gene are KGHSH and LQKENI. V lost 2 bases and J 5 bases, leaving 9 bases between the germline ends. The CDR3 nucleotides are TGTGCCAGCTCACCATTTGCCGAGACTGAAGCTTTCTTT. Residues: CASSPFAETEAFF.

In its sample, this clone was seen a few times. V usage is TRBV6-5 and J usage is TRBJ1-2; 8 nucleotides match TRBD1. CDR1 MNHEY and CDR2 SVGAGI come from the germline V gene. The V segment lost 0 bases and the J segment 8 bases; nucleotides outside the gene matches: 8. This CDR3 region has 15 residues. The CDR3, as DNA: TGTGCCAGCAGTTACTCAGGACAGGGACTTGAGGGCTACACCTTC. Protein sequence: CASSYSGQGLEGYTF.

This clone was seen a few times. CDR3 amino acids: CASSIGGGGELFF. As DNA, the CDR3 is TGTGCCAGTAGTATAGGGGGCGGCGGGGAGCTGTTTTTT. This sequence joins TRBV19 and TRBJ2-2; perhaps TRBD1 as D (5 bases). Between the trimmed V and J ends, which lost 1 base and 7 bases, there was a span of 7 bases. The CDR3 contains 13 residues. The germline CDR1 and CDR2 sequences are LNHDA and SQIVND (reference sequence).

This clone showed up just a few times. The V and J genes are TRBV6-1 and TRBJ1-5; 7 bases are a match to TRBD1. Germline V gives CDR1 MNHNS, CDR2 SASEGT. This CDR3 contains 14 residues. V gave up 7 bases and J gave up 7 bases; unmatched junction bases: 10. The CDR3 sequence is CASIPVGGGQPQHF. For the CDR3, the DNA is TGTGCCAGCATCCCGGTAGGGGGCGGGCAGCCCCAGCATTTT.

This clone has only a few counts. The CDR3 here is CASPQDPSSGNTIYF. The DNA of the CDR3 is TGTGCCAGTCCACAGGACCCGAGCTCTGGAAACACCATATATTTT. This chain connects TRBV19 to TRBJ1-3; TRBD1 is a possible D gene (5 bases). This CDR3 region has 15 residues. Germline values: CDR1 LNHDA, CDR2 SQIVND (reference sequence). Trimming took 8 bases from V and 0 from J, leaving 14 bases between them.

This chain connects TRBV25-1 to TRBJ2-5; 8 nucleotides line up with TRBD1. The length of the CDR3 is 17 residues. The junction had 13 bases not matched to a gene; V was cut back by 3 bases and J by 4 bases. CDR1 is MGHDK, CDR2 SYGVNS, per germline. The CDR3 is CASSDNPRQGRLETQYF. The CDR3 DNA reads as TGTGCCAGCAGTGACAACCCTCGACAGGGGAGATTAGAGACCCAGTACTTC.

V usage is TRBV7-2 and J usage is TRBJ1-2, with D possibly matching TRBD1 (5 bases). The CDR3 has 13 amino acids. The ends were cut back, 1 base at V and 4 bases at J, with 7 bases in the middle. Germline CDR1 and CDR2: SGHTA and FQGNSA. CDR3 in DNA: TGTGCCAGCAGCTTAGGCGGGGGCTATGGCTACACCTTC. Protein sequence: CASSLGGGYGYTF.

This clone was counted only a few times. This chain uses TRBV28 with TRBJ2-7; TRBD2 matches at 8 bases. Germline V gene lookup returns CDR1 MDHEN and CDR2 SYDVKM. This CDR3 is 14 amino acids long. V lost 6 bases to trimming and J lost 4 bases; unmatched junction nucleotides: 8. The CDR3 nucleotides read TGTGCCAGCAGCCGCGCGGGAGGCATATACGAGCAGTACTTC. Protein sequence: CASSRAGGIYEQYF.

This clone was seen a few times. The J gene is TRBJ2-3, the V gene TRBV13; unclear D gene. Germline values: CDR1 PRHDT, CDR2 FYEKMQ (reference sequence). V was cut by 6 bases and J by 11 bases, with 15 bases left in between. The CDR3 is made up of 12 amino acids. The CDR3 DNA reads as TGTGCCAGCAGACTTACTACCAAGAAGCAGTATTTT. The encoded protein is CASRLTTKKQYF.

There are many counts of this clone. The V call is TRBV25-1, the J call TRBJ2-3; 10 nucleotides align to TRBD2. Germline loops: CDR1 MGHDK, CDR2 SYGVNS. The CDR3 runs 16 residues. V shed 1 base and J 4 bases; nucleotides not matched to a gene: 5. The DNA for the CDR3 is TGTGCCAGCAGTGAATCGAGCGGGAGGGCTGCAGATACGCAGTATTTT. This sequence encodes CASSESSGRAADTQYF.

CDR3 residues: CASSLLLEGANVLTF. The DNA of the CDR3 is TGTGCCAGCAGTCTCTTACTAGAGGGGGCCAACGTCCTGACTTTC. The V and J genes are TRBV27 and TRBJ2-6; D perhaps matches TRBD2 (5 bases). With 5 bases removed from V and 4 bases from J, the gap between germline ends came to 12 bases. This CDR3 comprises 15 residues. Germline-derived CDR1 and CDR2 are MNHEY and SMNVEV (reference sequence).

This clone appeared a few times. This chain connects TRBV14 to TRBJ1-4, with TRBD1 identical over 8 bases. Per the germline V gene, CDR1 is SGHDN and CDR2 is FVKESK. Trimming cost V 4 bases and J 7 bases; bases outside gene matches: 17. There are 18 residues in the CDR3. In DNA form, the CDR3 reads TGTGCCAGCAGCCCCCTTCAGGGACAGGCTCCCCAAAGTGAAAAACTGTTTTTT. It codes for CASSPLQGQAPQSEKLFF. The variable domain in full, completed from reference TRBV14 and TRBJ1-4, reads EAGVTQFPSHSVIEKGQTVTLRCDPISGHDNLYWYRRVMGKEIKFLLHFVKESKQDESGMPNNRFLAERTGGTYSTLKVQPAELEDSGVYFCASSPLQGQAPQSEKLFFGSGTQLSVL.

This clone has only a few counts. The V gene is TRBV30, the J gene TRBJ2-7; D perhaps matches TRBD2 (5 bases). Trimming pared 3 bases from V and 2 bases from J, leaving 14 bases between. CDR3 length: 14 residues. Per the germline V gene, CDR1 is GTSNPN and CDR2 is SVGIG (reference sequence). The chain's CDR3 is CAWSVEDSAYEQYF. CDR3 in DNA: TGTGCCTGGAGCGTGGAGGATAGCGCCTACGAGCAGTACTTC.

This clone has just a few counts. This sequence joins TRBV13 and TRBJ2-2; D ambiguous. The germline V gene has CDR1 PRHDT and CDR2 FYEKMQ (reference sequence). This CDR3 region has 13 residues. V was clipped by 4 bases and J by 9 bases, with 12 bases between them. CDR3 in amino acids: CASSYPPVRELFF. CDR3 sequence (DNA): TGTGCCAGCAGCTACCCACCAGTCCGGGAGCTGTTTTTT.

This clone was seen a handful of times. This rearrangement joins TRBV6-5 to TRBJ2-7; tentatively, D is TRBD2 (6 bases). The germline V gene has CDR1 MNHEY and CDR2 SVGAGI. This CDR3 is 13 amino acids long. The V and J ends lost 6 bases and 7 bases respectively, with 16 bases between them. In nucleotides, the CDR3 is TGTGCCAGCAGCTTGCAAAGGAGGGGAGAGCAGTACTTC. It specifies CASSLQRRGEQYF.

The chain carries TRBV13 and TRBJ1-2; 11 bases map to TRBD1. Germline lookup yields CDR1 PRHDT and CDR2 FYEKMQ (reference sequence). The CDR3 extends over 14 amino acids. Trimming took 6 bases from V and 7 from J; bases not matched to a gene: 7. CDR3 nucleotides: TGTGCCAGCAGACCGGGACAGGGGGACGCTGGCTACACCTTC. The encoded protein is CASRPGQGDAGYTF. Combining the CDR3 with reference TRBV13 and TRBJ1-2 gives the whole variable domain AAGVIQSPRHLIKEKRETATLKCYPIPRHDTVYWYQQGPGQDPQFLISFYEKMQSDKGSIPDRFSAQQFSDYHSELNMSSLELGDSALYFCASRPGQGDAGYTFGSGTRLTVV.

The genes are TRBV5-6 and TRBJ2-7; 13 bases are a match to TRBD2. The J segment lost 7 bases and the V segment lost 3 bases, leaving 7 bases of the junction unmatched. The CDR3 totals 15 residues. CDR1 and CDR2 (germline): SGHDT, YYEEEE. Written as DNA, the CDR3 is TGTGCCAGCAGCTACGGACTAGCGGGGGCGGGTGAGCAGTACTTC. Its translation is CASSYGLAGAGEQYF.

The V gene is TRBV2, the J gene TRBJ2-7; maybe TRBD1 (6 bases). Germline V gene sequence: CDR1 SNHLY, CDR2 FYNNEI. The CDR3 is 17 amino acids. V lost 3 bases, J lost 3 bases, and 21 bases lay in between. The CDR3: CASSEGPGAGAIYEQYF. CDR3 nucleotides: TGTGCCAGCAGTGAGGGCCCGGGTGCAGGGGCGATCTACGAGCAGTACTTC.

This clone showed up just a few times. Here the CDR3 reads CASSHPGLAGRPYEQYF. CDR3 DNA: TGCGCCAGCAGCCATCCGGGACTAGCGGGACGCCCCTACGAGCAGTACTTC. The genes are TRBV4-1 and TRBJ2-7; 13 nucleotides match TRBD2. The junction had 7 bases not matched to a gene; V was cut back by 3 bases and J by 2 bases. Germline V gene sequence: CDR1 MGHRA, CDR2 YSYEKL. The CDR3 contains 17 residues.

This chain connects TRBV18 to TRBJ1-4; D gene unclear. Germline CDR1 KGHSH, CDR2 LQKENI. Trimming removed 1 base at V and 7 bases at J, with 10 bases between. CDR3 length: 14 residues. CDR3 DNA: TGTGCCAGCTCACCACGGGGAGTTAGTGAAAAACTGTTTTTT. Protein product: CASSPRGVSEKLFF.

In this sample, this clone turned up many times. This CDR3 reads CASSQLASETQYF. The CDR3 region has the DNA TGTGCCAGCAGCCAACTAGCCTCCGAGACCCAGTACTTC. The chain recombines TRBV7-2 with TRBJ2-5, with D possibly matching TRBD2 (6 bases). There are 13 residues in the CDR3. Trimming took off 5 bases at V and 5 bases at J, with 12 bases between the two ends. Germline V CDR1 and CDR2: SGHTA, FQGNSA.

V is TRBV19 and J is TRBJ1-5; 11 nucleotides agree with TRBD1. The CDR3 is 14 amino acids. V was pared by 8 bases and J by 7 bases, with 7 bases of the junction left unmatched. CDR1 and CDR2 from the germline V gene are LNHDA and SQIVND (reference sequence). Here the CDR3 DNA reads TGTGCCAGTTGGACAGGGGGCGCGAGGCAGCCCCAGCATTTT. Translating gives CASWTGGARQPQHF.

This clone showed up just a few times. The rearrangement joins TRBV6-4 to TRBJ2-3; 10 bases match TRBD2. CDR3 length equals 15 residues. J gave up 1 base and V 6 bases, and 4 bases lay outside the gene matches. CDR1 is MRHNA and CDR2 is SNTAGT in the germline V gene. The CDR3: CASSQLAGGTDTQYF. As DNA, the CDR3 is TGTGCCAGCAGCCAGCTAGCGGGGGGCACAGATACGCAGTATTTT.

The genes are TRBV27 and TRBJ2-7, with a weak D call TRBD2 (6 bases). CDR3 length: 13 residues. Germline-derived CDR1 and CDR2 are MNHEY and SMNVEV (reference sequence). CDR3 sequence (DNA): TGTGTCACCGGAGGGGTACGCTCCTACGAGCAGTACTTC. Translating it yields CVTGGVRSYEQYF.

The rearrangement uses TRBV11-3 and TRBJ2-3; 9 positions agree with TRBD1. V gave up 4 bases and J gave up 6 bases; unmatched junction bases: 5. The CDR3 totals 14 residues. Germline lookup yields CDR1 SGHNT and CDR2 YENEEA. The CDR3 DNA follows: TGTGCCAGCAGCTCCGGGACAGGGCGGGATACGCAGTATTTT. It yields the protein CASSSGTGRDTQYF.

This chain joins TRBV23-1 and TRBJ2-7; 16 nucleotides line up with TRBD2. TRBV23-1 is sorted into the ORF group, with uncertain function. CDR3 length equals 23 residues. V shed 2 bases, J shed 4 bases, and the junction held 23 bases outside the gene matches. In nucleotides, the CDR3 is TGCGCCAGCAGTCAAACTCGGGGGAAATTGACCGGGACTAGCGGGAGGGCCGGGTACGAGCAGTACTTC. Its protein is CASSQTRGKLTGTSGRAGYEQYF.

This clone was observed a few times. The genes are TRBV4-1 and TRBJ1-2; D might be TRBD1 (6 bases). V was shortened by 0 bases and J by 7 bases, with 12 bases between the two germline ends. The length of the CDR3 is 14 residues. The V gene's germline CDR1 is MGHRA and CDR2 YSYEKL. The DNA for the CDR3 is TGCGCCAGCAGCCAAGATCCAGGGGATGGTGGCTACACCTTC. Its protein is CASSQDPGDGGYTF.

The gene calls are TRBV6-1 and TRBJ1-6, with D hard to call. The germline V gene has CDR1 MNHNS and CDR2 SASEGT. The CDR3 has 11 amino acids. V was pared by 5 bases and J by 7 bases, with 3 bases between. For the CDR3, the DNA is TGTGCCAGCAGTTCGAATTCACCCCTCCACTTT. It specifies CASSSNSPLHF.

The chain links TRBV18 to TRBJ2-3; no clear D. Germline loops: CDR1 KGHSH, CDR2 LQKENI. The CDR3 has 14 residues. V dropped 5 bases and J dropped 0 bases, with 9 bases sitting between them. The CDR3 protein is CASSERYSTDTQYF. Written as DNA, the CDR3 is TGTGCCAGCTCAGAGAGGTATAGCACAGATACGCAGTATTTT.

This clone was counted only a few times. The genes are TRBV6-5 and TRBJ2-5, with D perhaps matching TRBD1 (8 bases). This CDR3 spans 14 amino acids. CDR1 is MNHEY and CDR2 is SVGAGI in the germline V gene. Trimming removed 5 bases from V and 2 bases from J, with 12 bases in between. The CDR3 reads CASSVQGGQETQYF. DNA of the CDR3: TGTGCCAGCAGTGTACAGGGGGGGCAAGAGACCCAGTACTTC.